This is a list of T cell receptor beta chains from one sample in a study of CD8+CD57+ T cells in acquired aplastic anemia. A single record per CDR3 protein comes from TCRdb applying MiXCR to the reads. The table shows some 140,000 distinct CDR3 sequences, with around half occurring only once. Sequenced: sorted CD4+, CD8+, or CD8+CD57+ T cells (not recorded which) from PBMCs. The receptors shown here come from a human donor with aplastic anemia. Each CDR3 is given without its conserved first and last residue.

j_gene	len	v_gene	CDR3aa
TRBJ1-4	13	TRBV10-3	AISESEGRNEKLF
TRBJ2-7	12	TRBV5-1	ASREPGGVNEQY
TRBJ1-5	12	TRBV9	ASSVGGTNQPQH
TRBJ1-2	14	TRBV7-9	ASSPPGLRNMGGYT
TRBJ2-1	12	TRBV15	ATSRGLGVNEQF
TRBJ1-2	11	TRBV6-4	ASSDNPDYGYT
TRBJ2-7	11	TRBV7-2	ASSLAAAEKQY
TRBJ2-3	11	TRBV5-6	ASRWAGEDTQY
TRBJ1-2	12	TRBV2	ASRDPKRNYGYT
TRBJ1-3	13	TRBV4-2	ASSPGQGTGNTIY
TRBJ1-5	11	TRBV10-3	ATMPTGNQPQH